Sequencing of this T cell receptor beta chain was carried out in a study of cytomegalovirus exposure and HLA in healthy donors. Overall study findings and caveats: Rare TCR sequences predominated, though certain public TCRs were found in many donors. It was reported that TCR beta sequences correctly inferred the HLA-A and HLA-B alleles for most subjects. Immune exposure data for these donors was limited to CMV serostatus.

Germline V CDR1 and CDR2: LNHDA, SQIVND (reference sequence). The CDR3 has 14 residues. V lost 7 bases and J lost 3, with 12 bases in between. As concerns this clone: Its antigen is currently unknown.

With 60 Vbeta and 13 Jbeta primers, the PCR was carried out. This table comes from immunoSEQ multiplex PCR, and its TCRdb copy is limited to in-frame clones, with some not included. The table shows 120,000 to 150,000 clones, with around a tenth occurring only once. The material sequenced was PBMCs. This chain joins TRBV19 and TRBJ2-2, with a weak D call TRBD2 (7 bases). The clonotype originates from a male donor in good health and CMV-seronegative. CDR3 protein: CASTEGGYTGELFF. The CDR3 DNA reads as TGTGCCAGTACCGAGGGGGGGTACACCGGGGAGCTGTTTTTT.